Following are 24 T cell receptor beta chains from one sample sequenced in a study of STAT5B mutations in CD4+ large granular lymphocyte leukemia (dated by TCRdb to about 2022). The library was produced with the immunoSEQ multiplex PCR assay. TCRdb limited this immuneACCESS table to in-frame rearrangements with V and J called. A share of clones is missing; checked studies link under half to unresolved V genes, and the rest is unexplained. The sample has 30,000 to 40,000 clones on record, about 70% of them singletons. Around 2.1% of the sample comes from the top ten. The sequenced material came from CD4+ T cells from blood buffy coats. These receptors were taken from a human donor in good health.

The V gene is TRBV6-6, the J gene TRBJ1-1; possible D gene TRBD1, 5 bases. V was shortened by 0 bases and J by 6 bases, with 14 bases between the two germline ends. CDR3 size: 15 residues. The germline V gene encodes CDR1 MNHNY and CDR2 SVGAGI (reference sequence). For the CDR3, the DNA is TGTGCCAGCAGTTACTCGATATCCCGGGGCCCTGAAGCTTTCTTT. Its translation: CASSYSISRGPEAFF.

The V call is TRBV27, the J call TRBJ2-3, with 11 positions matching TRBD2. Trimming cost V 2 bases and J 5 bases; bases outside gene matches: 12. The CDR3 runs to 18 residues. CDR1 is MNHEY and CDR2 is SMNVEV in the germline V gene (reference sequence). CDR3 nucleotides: TGTGCCAGCAGTTTACGTGTTTGGATAGCGGGAGGGAAAGATACGCAGTATTTT. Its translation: CASSLRVWIAGGKDTQYF.

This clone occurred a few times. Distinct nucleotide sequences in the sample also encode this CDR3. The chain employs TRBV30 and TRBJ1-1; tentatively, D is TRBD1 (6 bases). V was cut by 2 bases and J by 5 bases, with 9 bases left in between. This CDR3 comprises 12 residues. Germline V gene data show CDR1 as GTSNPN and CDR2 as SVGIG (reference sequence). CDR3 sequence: CAWSQGWTEAFF. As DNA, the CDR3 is TGTGCCTGGAGTCAGGGGTGGACTGAAGCTTTCTTT.

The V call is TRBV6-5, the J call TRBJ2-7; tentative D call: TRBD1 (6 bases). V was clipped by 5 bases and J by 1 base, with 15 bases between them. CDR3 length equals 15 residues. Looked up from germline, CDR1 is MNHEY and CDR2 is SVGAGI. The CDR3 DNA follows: TGTGCCAGCAGTCAGGGGACAAGGGGGTCCTACGAGCAGTACTTC. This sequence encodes CASSQGTRGSYEQYF.

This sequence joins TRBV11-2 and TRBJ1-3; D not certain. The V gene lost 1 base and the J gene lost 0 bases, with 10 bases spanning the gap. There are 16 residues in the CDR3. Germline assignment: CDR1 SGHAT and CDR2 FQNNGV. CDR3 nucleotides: TGTGCCAGCAGCTTAGGATGGGCAGGCTCTGGAAACACCATATATTTT. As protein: CASSLGWAGSGNTIYF.

CDR3 in DNA: TGTGCCAGTAGTACGGGACCTGAGAGATACACCTTC. Amino acid sequence: CASSTGPERYTF. V is TRBV19 and J is TRBJ1-2; TRBD1 is a possible D gene (5 bases). Between the trimmed V and J ends, which lost 4 bases and 11 bases, there was a span of 14 bases. The germline gives CDR1 LNHDA, CDR2 SQIVND (reference sequence). This CDR3 comprises 12 residues.

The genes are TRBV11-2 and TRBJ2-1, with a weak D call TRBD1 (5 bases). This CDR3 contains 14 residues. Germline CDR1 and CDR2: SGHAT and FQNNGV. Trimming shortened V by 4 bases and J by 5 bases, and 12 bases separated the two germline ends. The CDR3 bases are TGTGCCAGCAGCTCGTTCAGGGAAAACAATGAGCAGTTCTTC. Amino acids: CASSSFRENNEQFF.

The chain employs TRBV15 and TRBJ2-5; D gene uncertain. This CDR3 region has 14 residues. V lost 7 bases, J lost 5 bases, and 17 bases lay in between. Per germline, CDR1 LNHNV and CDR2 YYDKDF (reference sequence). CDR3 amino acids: CATTSPAAPETQYF. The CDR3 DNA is TGTGCCACCACCAGCCCGGCGGCGCCGGAGACCCAGTACTTC. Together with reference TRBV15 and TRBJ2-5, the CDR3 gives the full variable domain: DAMVIQNPRYQVTQFGKPVTLSCSQTLNHNVMYWYQQKSSQAPKLLFHYYDKDFNNEADTPDNFQSRRPNTSFCFLDIRSPGLGDTAMYLCATTSPAAPETQYFGPGTRLLVL.

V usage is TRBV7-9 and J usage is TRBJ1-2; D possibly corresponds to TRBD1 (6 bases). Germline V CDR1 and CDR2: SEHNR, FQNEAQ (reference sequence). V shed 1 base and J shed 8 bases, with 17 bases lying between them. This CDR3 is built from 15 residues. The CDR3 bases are TGTGCCAGCAGCTTAGGTAGGGGGTCGGCAGGAGGCTACACCTTC. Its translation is CASSLGRGSAGGYTF.

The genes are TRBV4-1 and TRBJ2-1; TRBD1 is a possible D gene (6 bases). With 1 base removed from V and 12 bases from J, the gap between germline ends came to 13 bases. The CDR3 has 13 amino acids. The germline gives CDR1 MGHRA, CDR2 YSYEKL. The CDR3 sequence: CASSQGFRGVQFF. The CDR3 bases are TGCGCCAGCAGCCAAGGGTTCAGGGGCGTGCAGTTCTTC.

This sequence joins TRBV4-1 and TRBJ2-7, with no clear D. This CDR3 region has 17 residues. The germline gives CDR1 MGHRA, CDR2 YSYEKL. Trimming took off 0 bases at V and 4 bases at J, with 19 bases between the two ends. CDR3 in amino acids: CASSQERVGRIPYEQYF. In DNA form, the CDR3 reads TGCGCCAGCAGCCAAGAACGTGTGGGAAGGATACCTTACGAGCAGTACTTC.

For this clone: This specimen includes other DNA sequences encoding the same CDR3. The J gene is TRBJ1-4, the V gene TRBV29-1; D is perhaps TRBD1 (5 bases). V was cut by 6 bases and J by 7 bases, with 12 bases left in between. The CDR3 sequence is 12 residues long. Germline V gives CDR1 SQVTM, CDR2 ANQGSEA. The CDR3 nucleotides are TGCAGCGTGCAGGGAAGGGGTGAAAAACTGTTTTTT. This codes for CSVQGRGEKLFF.

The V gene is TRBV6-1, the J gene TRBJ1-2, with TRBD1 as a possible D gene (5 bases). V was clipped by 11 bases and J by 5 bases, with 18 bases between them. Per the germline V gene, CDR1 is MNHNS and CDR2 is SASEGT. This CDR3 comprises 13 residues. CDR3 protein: CAVVPGRTYGYTF. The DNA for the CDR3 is TGTGCCGTCGTACCGGGACGGACTTATGGCTACACCTTC.

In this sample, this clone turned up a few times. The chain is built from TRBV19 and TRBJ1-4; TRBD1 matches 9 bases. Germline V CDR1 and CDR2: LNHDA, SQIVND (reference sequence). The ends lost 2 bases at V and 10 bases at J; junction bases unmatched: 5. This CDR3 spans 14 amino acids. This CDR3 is CASSIWGQGRKLFF. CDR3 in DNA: TGTGCCAGTAGTATATGGGGACAGGGCAGAAAACTGTTTTTT.

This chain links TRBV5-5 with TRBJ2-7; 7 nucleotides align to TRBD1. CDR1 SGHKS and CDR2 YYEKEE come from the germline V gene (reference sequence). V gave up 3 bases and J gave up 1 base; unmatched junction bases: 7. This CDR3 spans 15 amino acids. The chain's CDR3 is CASSYTGQRSYEQYF. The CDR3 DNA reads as TGTGCCAGCAGCTACACGGGACAGAGATCCTACGAGCAGTACTTC.

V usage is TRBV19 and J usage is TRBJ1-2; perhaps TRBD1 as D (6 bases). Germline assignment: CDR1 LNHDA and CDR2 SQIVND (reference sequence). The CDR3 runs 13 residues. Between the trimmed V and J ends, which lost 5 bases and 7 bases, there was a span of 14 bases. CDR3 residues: CASSDRGKRGYTF. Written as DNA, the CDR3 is TGTGCCAGTAGTGATAGGGGGAAACGTGGCTACACCTTC.

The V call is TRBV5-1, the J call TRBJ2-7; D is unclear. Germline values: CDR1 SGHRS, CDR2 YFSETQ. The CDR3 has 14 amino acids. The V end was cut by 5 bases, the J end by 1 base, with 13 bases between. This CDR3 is CASRALSGSYEQYF. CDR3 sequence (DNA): TGCGCCAGCAGGGCCCTCTCTGGGTCCTACGAGCAGTACTTC.

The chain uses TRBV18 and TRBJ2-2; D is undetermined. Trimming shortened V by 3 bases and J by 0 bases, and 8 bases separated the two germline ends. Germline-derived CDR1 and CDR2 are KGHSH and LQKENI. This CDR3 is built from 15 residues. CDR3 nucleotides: TGTGCCAGCTCACCGGCCAGAGCGAACACCGGGGAGCTGTTTTTT. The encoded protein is CASSPARANTGELFF.

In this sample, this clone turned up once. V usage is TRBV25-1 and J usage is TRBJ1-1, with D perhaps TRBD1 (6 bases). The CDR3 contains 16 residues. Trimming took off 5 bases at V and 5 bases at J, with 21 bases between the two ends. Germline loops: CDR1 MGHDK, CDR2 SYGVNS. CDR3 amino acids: CASSSSAAGGWTEAFF. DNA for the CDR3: TGTGCCAGCAGTTCTTCCGCCGCGGGGGGCTGGACTGAAGCTTTCTTT. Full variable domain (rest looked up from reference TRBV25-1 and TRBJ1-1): EADIYQTPRYLVIGTGKKITLECSQTMGHDKMYWYQQDPGMELHLIHYSYGVNSTEKGDLSSESTVSRIRTEHFPLTLESARPSHTSQYLCASSSSAAGGWTEAFFGQGTRLTVV.

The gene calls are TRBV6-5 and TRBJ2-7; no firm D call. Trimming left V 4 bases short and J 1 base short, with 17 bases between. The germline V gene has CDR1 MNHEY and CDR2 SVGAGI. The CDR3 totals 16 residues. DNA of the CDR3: TGTGCCAGCAGTTCTAAGTGGGCAGGCTTATCCTACGAGCAGTACTTC. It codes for CASSSKWAGLSYEQYF.

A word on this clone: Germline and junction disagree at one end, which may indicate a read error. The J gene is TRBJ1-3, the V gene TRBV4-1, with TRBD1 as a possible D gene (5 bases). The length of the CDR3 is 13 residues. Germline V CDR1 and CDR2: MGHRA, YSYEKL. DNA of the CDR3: TGCGCCAGCAGCCAAGTGTTGGGGCAGGGCCGTTTCTTT. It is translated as CASSQVLGQGRFF.

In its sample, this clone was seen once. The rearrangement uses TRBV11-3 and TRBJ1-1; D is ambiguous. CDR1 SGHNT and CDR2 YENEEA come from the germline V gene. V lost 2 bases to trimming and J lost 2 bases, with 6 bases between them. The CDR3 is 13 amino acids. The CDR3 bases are TGTGCCAGCAGCTTAAATCCCAACACTGAAGCTTTCTTT. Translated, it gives CASSLNPNTEAFF. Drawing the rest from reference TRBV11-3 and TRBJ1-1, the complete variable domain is EAGVVQSPRYKIIEKKQPVAFWCNPISGHNTLYWYLQNLGQGPELLIRYENEEAVDDSQLPKDRFSAERLKGVDSTLKIQPAELGDSAVYLCASSLNPNTEAFFGQGTRLTVV.

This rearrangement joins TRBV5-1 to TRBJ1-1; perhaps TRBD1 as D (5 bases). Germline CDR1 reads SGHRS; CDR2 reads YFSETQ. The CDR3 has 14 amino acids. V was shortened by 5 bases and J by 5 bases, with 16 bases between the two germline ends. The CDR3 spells CASSTGTLGTEAFF. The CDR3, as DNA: TGCGCCAGCAGTACCGGGACCCTTGGGACTGAAGCTTTCTTT. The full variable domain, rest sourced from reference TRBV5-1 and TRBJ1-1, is KAGVTQTPRYLIKTRGQQVTLSCSPISGHRSVSWYQQTPGQGLQFLFEYFSETQRNKGNFPGRFSGRQFSNSRSEMNVSTLELGDSALYLCASSTGTLGTEAFFGQGTRLTVV.

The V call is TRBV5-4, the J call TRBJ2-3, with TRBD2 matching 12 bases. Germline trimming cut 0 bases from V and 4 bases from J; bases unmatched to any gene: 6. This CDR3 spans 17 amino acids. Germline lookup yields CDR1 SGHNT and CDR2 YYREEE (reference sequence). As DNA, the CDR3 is TGTGCCAGCAGCTTGGGGCTAGCGGGAGGGCATGCAGATACGCAGTATTTT. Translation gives CASSLGLAGGHADTQYF.